These 10 T cell receptor beta chains were sequenced from one sample in a study of cytomegalovirus exposure and HLA in healthy donors. Assay used: immunoSEQ multiplex PCR; TCRdb lists only in-frame clones, some missing. The sample carries about 110,000 clones, approximately 90% recorded once. The sample taken for sequencing was PBMCs. The receptors come from a woman aged 18-29 years in good health and CMV-seropositive.

This clone was recorded a few times. This chain connects TRBV27 to TRBJ1-1; possibly TRBD1 for D (5 bases). V lost 5 bases, J lost 11 bases, and 15 bases lay in between. Germline V lookup: CDR1 MNHEY, CDR2 SMNVEV (reference sequence). The CDR3 sequence is 12 residues long. The CDR3 nucleotides read TGTGCCAGCAGTCCGACGGGAGCAGGGGCTTTCTTT. Translated, it gives CASSPTGAGAFF.

The chain employs TRBV12-5 and TRBJ1-1; D call uncertain. Germline-derived CDR1 and CDR2 are LGHNT and FRNRAP. The ends were cut back, 3 bases at V and 0 bases at J, with 5 bases in the middle. The CDR3 loop spans 13 amino acids. The CDR3: CASGLSVNTEAFF. The CDR3 nucleotides are TGTGCTAGTGGTTTATCGGTGAACACTGAAGCTTTCTTT.

The rearrangement uses TRBV23-1 and TRBJ1-2; tentative D call: TRBD1 (6 bases). TRBV23-1 is an open reading frame whose function is uncertain. CDR3 length equals 15 residues. Trimming left V 8 bases short and J 0 bases short, with 16 bases between. The CDR3 spells CASSSQGRPNYGYTF. The CDR3 coding sequence is TGCGCCAGCTCATCACAGGGAAGGCCTAACTATGGCTACACCTTC.

The chain combines TRBV27 with TRBJ2-7, with 7 bases identical to TRBD1. With 8 bases clipped from V and 2 bases from J, the junction kept 12 bases outside the gene matches. CDR1 is MNHEY and CDR2 is SMNVEV in the germline V gene (reference sequence). The CDR3 loop spans 15 amino acids. The CDR3 sequence: CASSLDHRGTYEQYF. For the CDR3, the DNA is TGTGCCAGCTCTCTAGATCACAGGGGTACCTACGAGCAGTACTTC.

The chain has TRBV6-1 and TRBJ2-7; possible D gene TRBD2, 5 bases. The V end lost 4 bases, the J end lost 1 base, and 5 bases lay between the germline ends. From germline, CDR1 is MNHNS and CDR2 SASEGT. The CDR3 covers 12 residues. The CDR3 protein is CASSGLSYEQYF. The CDR3 DNA reads as TGTGCCAGCAGTGGACTATCCTACGAGCAGTACTTC.

This clone was detected once. J is TRBJ1-1 and V is TRBV29-1; 7 positions agree with TRBD1. CDR1 SQVTM and CDR2 ANQGSEA come from the germline V gene. Trimming cost V 7 bases and J 1 base; bases outside gene matches: 3. There are 12 residues in the CDR3. The CDR3 protein is CSGNRGNTEAFF. CDR3 bases: TGCAGCGGAAACAGGGGGAACACTGAAGCTTTCTTT. The entire variable domain, with the rest obtained from reference TRBV29-1 and TRBJ1-1, is as follows: SAVISQKPSRDICQRGTSLTIQCQVDSQVTMMFWYRQQPGQSLTLIATANQGSEATYESGFVIDKFPISRPNLTFSTLTVSNMSPEDSSIYLCSGNRGNTEAFFGQGTRLTVV.

The V gene is TRBV5-1, the J gene TRBJ2-1, with no clear D. V gave up 1 base and J gave up 8 bases, with 13 bases separating them. The CDR3 sequence is 14 residues long. Germline CDR1 reads SGHRS; CDR2 reads YFSETQ. The DNA for the CDR3 is TGCGCCAGCAGCTTGATACCCGCACACGATGAGCAGTTCTTC. Protein product: CASSLIPAHDEQFF.

In its sample, this clone was seen a few times. The V gene is TRBV6-1, the J gene TRBJ1-1, with 7 bases identical to TRBD1. Per the germline V gene, CDR1 is MNHNS and CDR2 is SASEGT. The CDR3 length is 14 residues. After removal of 4 bases from V and 4 bases from J, the junction contained 6 bases not matched to a gene. CDR3 residues: CASSGSQGITEAFF. CDR3 bases: TGTGCCAGCAGTGGCTCACAGGGGATCACTGAAGCTTTCTTT.

The chain uses TRBV28 and TRBJ1-1, with D unresolved. The CDR3 is 12 amino acids. Germline V CDR1 and CDR2: MDHEN, SYDVKM. Between the trimmed V and J ends, which lost 5 bases and 2 bases, there was a span of 6 bases. CDR3 in amino acids: CASSTVNTEAFF. CDR3 sequence (DNA): TGTGCCAGCAGTACAGTCAACACTGAAGCTTTCTTT.

The chain links TRBV5-1 to TRBJ2-7; TRBD1 agrees at 9 bases. CDR1 SGHRS and CDR2 YFSETQ come from the germline V gene. The length of the CDR3 is 16 residues. V shed 0 bases and J 3 bases; nucleotides not matched to a gene: 7. Here the CDR3 DNA reads TGCGCCAGCAGCTTGGGGCCGACGGGACAGGGCTACGAGCAGTACTTC. Protein sequence: CASSLGPTGQGYEQYF. The full variable domain, in which reference TRBV5-1 and TRBJ2-7 provide the parts outside the CDR3, is KAGVTQTPRYLIKTRGQQVTLSCSPISGHRSVSWYQQTPGQGLQFLFEYFSETQRNKGNFPGRFSGRQFSNSRSEMNVSTLELGDSALYLCASSLGPTGQGYEQYFGPGTRLTVT.